This T cell receptor beta chain originates from a study of a mutant IDH1 vaccine in newly diagnosed glioma. For the study at large: It was radiotherapy, temozolomide, or both that patients received previously, with most receiving both.

Time point reported: week 5, during vaccination. One vaccine dose held 300 ug of mutant IDH1 20-mer peptide and came with topical imiquimod. The donor cohort comprised cases of new WHO grade 3 or 4 IDH1-mutant, ATRX-lost astrocytoma. This table comes from immunoSEQ multiplex PCR, and its TCRdb copy is limited to in-frame clones, with some not included. The sample carries over 45,000 clones, roughly four fifths recorded once. Of note for this clone: Its specificity is unknown.

General study points: Changes to the top peripheral T cell clonotypes appeared unrelated to pseudoprogression.

V lost 0 bases, J lost 3 bases, and 8 bases lay in between. Germline-derived CDR1 and CDR2 are SGHVS and FQNEAQ. The CDR3 runs to 14 residues. The TCR was taken from a woman in her forties or fifties with glioma. The starting material was PBMCs, obtained from a glioma patient whose treatment included an IDH1 peptide vaccine. The chain couples TRBV7-8 to TRBJ1-2; D remains unclear. The CDR3 sequence is CASSLAGTYYGYTF. CDR3 nucleotides: TGTGCCAGCAGCTTAGCGGGTACTTACTATGGCTACACCTTC. Complete variable domain (other parts from reference TRBV7-8 and TRBJ1-2): GAGVSQSPRYKVAKRGQDVALRCDPISGHVSLFWYQQALGQGPEFLTYFQNEAQLDKSGLPSDRFFAERPEGSVSTLKIQRTQQEDSAVYLCASSLAGTYYGYTFGSGTRLTVV.